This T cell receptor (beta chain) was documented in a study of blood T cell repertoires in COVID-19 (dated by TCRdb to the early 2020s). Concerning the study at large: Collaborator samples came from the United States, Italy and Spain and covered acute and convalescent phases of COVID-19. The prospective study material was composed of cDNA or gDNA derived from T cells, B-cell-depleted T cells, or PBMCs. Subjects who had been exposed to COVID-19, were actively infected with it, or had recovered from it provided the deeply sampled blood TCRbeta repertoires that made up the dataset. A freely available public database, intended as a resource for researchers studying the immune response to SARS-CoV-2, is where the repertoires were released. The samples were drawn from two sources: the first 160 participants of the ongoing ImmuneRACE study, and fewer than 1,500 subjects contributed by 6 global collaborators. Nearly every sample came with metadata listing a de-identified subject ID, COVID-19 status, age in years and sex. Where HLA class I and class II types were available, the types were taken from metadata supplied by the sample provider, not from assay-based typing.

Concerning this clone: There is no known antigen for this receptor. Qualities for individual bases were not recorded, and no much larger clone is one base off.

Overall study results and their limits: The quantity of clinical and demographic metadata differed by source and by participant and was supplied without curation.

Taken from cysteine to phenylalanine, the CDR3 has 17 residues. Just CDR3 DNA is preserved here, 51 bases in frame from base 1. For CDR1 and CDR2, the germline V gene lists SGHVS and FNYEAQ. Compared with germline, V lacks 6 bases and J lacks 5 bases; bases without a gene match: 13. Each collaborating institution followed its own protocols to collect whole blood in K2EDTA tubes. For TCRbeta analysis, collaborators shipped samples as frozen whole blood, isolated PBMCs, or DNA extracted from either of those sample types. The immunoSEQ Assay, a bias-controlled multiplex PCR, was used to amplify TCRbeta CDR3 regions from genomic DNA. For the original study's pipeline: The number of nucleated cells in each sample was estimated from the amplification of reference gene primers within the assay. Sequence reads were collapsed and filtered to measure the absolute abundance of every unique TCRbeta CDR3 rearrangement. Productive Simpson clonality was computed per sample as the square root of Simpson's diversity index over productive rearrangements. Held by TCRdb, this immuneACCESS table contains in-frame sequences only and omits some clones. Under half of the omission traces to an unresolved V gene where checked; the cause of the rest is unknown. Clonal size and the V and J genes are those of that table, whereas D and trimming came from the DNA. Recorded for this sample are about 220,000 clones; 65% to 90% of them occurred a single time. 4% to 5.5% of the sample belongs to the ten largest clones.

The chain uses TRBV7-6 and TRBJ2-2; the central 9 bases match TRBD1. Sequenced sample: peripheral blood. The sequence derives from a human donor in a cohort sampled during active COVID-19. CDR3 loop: CASRDKGGQGRTGELFF. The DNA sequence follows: TGTGCCAGCAGGGACAAGGGCGGACAGGGGAGGACCGGGGAGCTGTTTTTT.